This T cell receptor (beta chain) was profiled in a study of T cell changes during pregnancy in multiple sclerosis. The table came from immunoSEQ multiplex PCR; TCRdb's copy has only in-frame clones and leaves some out. The sample has about 69,000 clones, about 92% seen once; the top ten hold roughly 2%. Sequenced here: peripheral blood, sampled in the third trimester of pregnancy. The TCR comes from a female donor in good health, enrolled as a control in a pregnancy study.

CDR3 bases: TGTGCCAGCAGCTTCGGGTCAGATTTATACGAGCAGTACTTC. Translating gives CASSFGSDLYEQYF. The chain joins TRBV11-2 to TRBJ2-7; D gene unclear. Trimming stripped 3 bases from V and 4 bases from J, with 13 bases between. Germline CDR1 is SGHAT and CDR2 is FQNNGV. The CDR3 covers 14 residues. Looking up the rest from reference TRBV11-2 and TRBJ2-7 gives the full variable domain: EAGVAQSPRYKIIEKRQSVAFWCNPISGHATLYWYQQILGQGPKLLIQFQNNGVVDDSQLPKDRFSAERLKGVDSTLKIQPAKLEDSAVYLCASSFGSDLYEQYFGPGTRLTVT.